The 32 T cell receptor beta chains listed next were all sequenced from one sample in a study of cytomegalovirus exposure and HLA in healthy donors. The PCR had 60 Vbeta and 13 Jbeta primers. Clones were read by immunoSEQ multiplex PCR, and TCRdb kept only the in-frame ones, dropping some. The repertoire holds roughly 120,000 clones, with about 81% as singletons. The sequenced material came from PBMCs. The receptors here all came from a man between 35 and 55 years old in good health and CMV-seronegative.

This clone was detected once. The rearrangement joins TRBV27 to TRBJ1-5; 7 bases match TRBD1. The CDR3 contains 15 residues. Looked up from germline, CDR1 is MNHEY and CDR2 is SMNVEV (reference sequence). V was pared by 6 bases and J by 0 bases, with 5 bases of the junction left unmatched. The CDR3 bases are TGTGCCAGCAGCAGACAGGGATTTAGCAATCAGCCCCAGCATTTT. Translated, it gives CASSRQGFSNQPQHF.

V is TRBV28 and J is TRBJ2-3; 9 nucleotides align to TRBD2. The CDR3 has 14 amino acids. Germline CDR1 MDHEN, CDR2 SYDVKM. The trim removed 8 bases at V and 2 bases at J, leaving 5 bases unmatched. The CDR3 nucleotides are TGTGCCAGCTCCGCGGGGGGGAACACAGATACGCAGTATTTT. It codes for CASSAGGNTDTQYF.

V is TRBV6-5 and J is TRBJ2-5, with 8 bases aligning to TRBD2. From germline, CDR1 is MNHEY and CDR2 SVGAGI. V was clipped by 4 bases and J by 8 bases; unmatched bases: 6. CDR3 length: 13 amino acids. The CDR3 region is CASSSERETTQYF. The CDR3 nucleotides read TGTGCCAGCAGTTCCGAGCGGGAGACTACCCAGTACTTC.

The rearrangement links TRBV6-1 to TRBJ1-2; a weak D match, TRBD1 (5 bases). CDR3 length: 14 amino acids. The germline V gene has CDR1 MNHNS and CDR2 SASEGT. Trimming removed 6 bases at V and 4 bases at J, with 15 bases between. CDR3 in DNA: TGTGCCAGCAGCCGCACTTGGGGACTCTATGGCTACACCTTC. It encodes CASSRTWGLYGYTF.

The V and J genes are TRBV7-6 and TRBJ1-2, with TRBD1 identical over 10 bases. With V trimmed by 0 bases and J by 6 bases, 7 bases remained unmatched. Germline CDR1 and CDR2: SGHVS and FNYEAQ. CDR3 length: 16 amino acids. DNA for the CDR3: TGTGCCAGCAGCTTAGCCGGGACAGGGGCAGCGAATGGCTACACCTTC. Its protein is CASSLAGTGAANGYTF. The full variable domain, its missing parts supplied by reference TRBV7-6 and TRBJ1-2, is GAGVSQSPRYKVTKRGQDVALRCDPISGHVSLYWYRQALGQGPEFLTYFNYEAQQDKSGLPNDRFSAERPEGSISTLTIQRTEQRDSAMYRCASSLAGTGAANGYTFGSGTRLTVV.

The genes are TRBV4-3 and TRBJ1-5; TRBD1 might be the D (5 bases). Trimming removed 4 bases at V and 0 bases at J, with 13 bases between. Germline CDR1 LGHNA, CDR2 YSLEER. This CDR3 contains 16 residues. CDR3 DNA: TGCGCCAGCAGCCGTCGGCAGGGAAATAGCAATCAGCCCCAGCATTTT. The encoded protein is CASSRRQGNSNQPQHF.

The gene calls are TRBV6-5 and TRBJ2-7; D ambiguous. Germline CDR1 is MNHEY and CDR2 is SVGAGI. V gave up 4 bases and J gave up 6 bases, with 16 bases separating them. The CDR3 extends over 14 amino acids. The DNA of the CDR3 is TGTGCCAGCAGTTCCCCTTCCCGAGGTGGCGAGCAGTACTTC. It is translated as CASSSPSRGGEQYF.

The gene calls are TRBV27 and TRBJ1-6; D is undetermined. Trimming took off 3 bases at V and 7 bases at J, with 7 bases between the two ends. In germline, CDR1 is MNHEY, CDR2 SMNVEV (reference sequence). CDR3 length: 13 amino acids. The CDR3 region has the DNA TGTGCCAGCAGTTTTGGCCAGAATTCACCCCTCCACTTT. Amino acids: CASSFGQNSPLHF.

As regards this clone: One end of the junction varies from germline; a read error may be responsible. The genes are TRBV5-1 and TRBJ2-6, with D possibly TRBD1 on 5 matching bases. Germline V gene sequence: CDR1 SGHRS, CDR2 YFSETQ. The CDR3 has 14 residues. The CDR3 DNA is TGCGCCAGCAGTGGAGACTCTGGGGCCAACGGCCTGACTTTC. Translation: CASSGDSGANGLTF.

The chain employs TRBV30 and TRBJ2-1; possible D gene TRBD1, 5 bases. The V gene lost 1 base and the J gene lost 3 bases, with 7 bases spanning the gap. CDR1 and CDR2 from the germline V gene are GTSNPN and SVGIG (reference sequence). This CDR3 region has 13 residues. The CDR3 bases are TGTGCCTGGAGTGCAGGACACTACAATGAGCAGTTCTTC. The encoded protein is CAWSAGHYNEQFF.

The chain couples TRBV5-1 to TRBJ2-5; 7 bases align to TRBD1. This CDR3 has 15 amino acids. In germline, CDR1 is SGHRS, CDR2 YFSETQ. V trimming: 4 bases; J trimming: 4 bases; junction bases outside the gene matches: 10. The CDR3 is CASSQTGISAETQYF. CDR3 bases: TGCGCCAGCAGCCAGACAGGGATTTCGGCAGAGACCCAGTACTTC. Combining the CDR3 with reference TRBV5-1 and TRBJ2-5 gives the whole variable domain KAGVTQTPRYLIKTRGQQVTLSCSPISGHRSVSWYQQTPGQGLQFLFEYFSETQRNKGNFPGRFSGRQFSNSRSEMNVSTLELGDSALYLCASSQTGISAETQYFGPGTRLLVL.

This clone was seen once. The CDR3 spells CAWSPSVTTYEQYF. The CDR3 region has the DNA TGTGCCTGGAGTCCTAGCGTCACTACCTACGAGCAGTACTTC. V gene TRBV30 combines with J gene TRBJ2-7; the D gene is possibly TRBD2 (6 bases). The CDR3 sequence is 14 residues long. The V gene's germline CDR1 is GTSNPN and CDR2 SVGIG (reference sequence). Trimming pared 2 bases from V and 2 bases from J, leaving 13 bases between.

CDR3 protein: CASSQGAVGTDTQYF. CDR3 DNA: TGTGCCAGTAGCCAGGGGGCCGTGGGCACAGATACGCAGTATTTT. The rearrangement links TRBV19 to TRBJ2-3; 8 nucleotides match TRBD1. The CDR3 length is 15 residues. V gave up 6 bases and J gave up 1 base; unmatched junction bases: 6. The germline V gene has CDR1 LNHDA and CDR2 SQIVND (reference sequence).

This clone has a single count. This chain uses TRBV15 with TRBJ2-5, with 10 bases identical to TRBD2. V shed 3 bases, J shed 5 bases, and the junction held 6 bases outside the gene matches. The CDR3 is 15 residues long. CDR1 LNHNV and CDR2 YYDKDF come from the germline V gene (reference sequence). In nucleotides, the CDR3 is TGTGCCACCAGCAGCCCGGGAGCGGGAGGGGAGACCCAGTACTTC. Amino acids: CATSSPGAGGETQYF.

Note on this clone: Its ends do not fully match the called genes, so a read error is possible. This chain joins TRBV7-2 and TRBJ2-4; TRBD2 aligns across 11 bases. The CDR3 sequence is 16 residues long. Germline values: CDR1 SGHTA, CDR2 FQGNSA. For the CDR3, the DNA is TGTGCCAGCAGCTCTAGCGGGGGGCCGGGGGGGAACAGTCAGTACTTC. Its translation is CASSSSGGPGGNSQYF.

The chain has TRBV6-5 and TRBJ1-2; 11 positions match TRBD1. The CDR3 extends over 15 amino acids. With 1 base clipped from V and 8 bases from J, the junction kept 6 bases outside the gene matches. Germline V gene data show CDR1 as MNHEY and CDR2 as SVGAGI. CDR3 nucleotide sequence: TGTGCCAGCAGTTACTGGACAGGGGGCGCGGGGGGCTACACCTTC. This codes for CASSYWTGGAGGYTF.

The chain uses TRBV7-6 and TRBJ2-7, with TRBD2 matching 8 bases. This CDR3 is 16 amino acids long. Losses at the gene ends were 1 base for V and 3 bases for J; bases not matched to a gene: 8. Germline V lookup: CDR1 SGHVS, CDR2 FNYEAQ. The CDR3 sequence: CASSLGGAGEFYEQYF. CDR3 sequence (DNA): TGTGCCAGCAGCTTAGGGGGAGCGGGAGAATTCTACGAGCAGTACTTC.

There are a few counts of this clone. The chain combines TRBV4-1 with TRBJ2-1, with TRBD2 matching 13 bases. This CDR3 spans 16 amino acids. Germline values: CDR1 MGHRA, CDR2 YSYEKL. Trimming removed 6 bases from V and 7 bases from J; junction bases left unmatched: 9. The CDR3 nucleotides read TGCGCCAGCAGGCTCCGACTAGCGGGAGGTTGGAATGAGCAGTTCTTC. Translation gives CASRLRLAGGWNEQFF.

A few counts support this clone. The genes are TRBV27 and TRBJ1-4, with 8 bases fitting TRBD1. CDR3 length: 16 residues. The V gene's germline CDR1 is MNHEY and CDR2 SMNVEV (reference sequence). V was pared by 0 bases and J by 5 bases, with 5 bases of the junction left unmatched. The CDR3 reads CASSLSWGQANEKLFF. In DNA, the CDR3 is TGTGCCAGCAGTTTATCCTGGGGACAGGCGAATGAAAAACTGTTTTTT.

The V call is TRBV30, the J call TRBJ1-1; TRBD1 agrees at 9 bases. V gave up 2 bases and J gave up 5 bases; unmatched junction bases: 9. The CDR3 has 15 residues. Per the germline V gene, CDR1 is GTSNPN and CDR2 is SVGIG (reference sequence). The CDR3 loop reads CAWSSPDRGGTEAFF. DNA of the CDR3: TGTGCCTGGAGTTCCCCGGACAGGGGAGGGACTGAAGCTTTCTTT.

The chain uses TRBV5-4 and TRBJ1-2; TRBD1 aligns across 8 bases. Germline V gene lookup returns CDR1 SGHNT and CDR2 YYREEE (reference sequence). The CDR3 totals 15 residues. V dropped 2 bases and J dropped 6; count of bases not matched to a gene: 9. CDR3 nucleotide sequence: TGTGCCAGCAGCTTATACAGGGGGTCGGGGAATGGCTACACCTTC. Encoded protein: CASSLYRGSGNGYTF.

This sequence joins TRBV4-1 and TRBJ2-1, with D perhaps matching TRBD1 (6 bases). V lost 4 bases and J lost 4, with 14 bases in between. The length of the CDR3 is 15 residues. From germline, CDR1 is MGHRA and CDR2 YSYEKL. CDR3 bases: TGCGCCAGCAGCCGTCCCGGGACACCTTACAATGAGCAGTTCTTC. This codes for CASSRPGTPYNEQFF.

The J gene is TRBJ1-4, the V gene TRBV18; weak D call: TRBD1 (6 bases). CDR1 is KGHSH, CDR2 LQKENI, per germline. The CDR3 consists of 15 residues. Deletions cut 1 base from V and 6 bases from J, with 12 bases between. In nucleotides, the CDR3 is TGTGCCAGCTCACCACGGGGGGGCGTGGATGAAAAACTGTTTTTT. This encodes CASSPRGGVDEKLFF.

The CDR3 DNA is TGTGCCAGCAGCGTTACAGGGGGCATTTTAGACACTGAAGCTTTCTTT. As protein: CASSVTGGILDTEAFF. This rearrangement joins TRBV9 to TRBJ1-1; TRBD1 agrees at 9 bases. After removal of 2 bases from V and 3 bases from J, the junction contained 8 bases not matched to a gene. This CDR3 has 16 residues. The germline V gene encodes CDR1 SGDLS and CDR2 YYNGEE. The full variable domain, completed using reference TRBV9 and TRBJ1-1, is DSGVTQTPKHLITATGQRVTLRCSPRSGDLSVYWYQQSLDQGLQFLIQYYNGEERAKGNILERFSAQQFPDLHSELNLSSLELGDSALYFCASSVTGGILDTEAFFGQGTRLTVV.

J is TRBJ2-7 and V is TRBV4-3, with 7 nucleotides matching TRBD1. The CDR3 covers 15 residues. The ends lost 2 bases at V and 5 bases at J; junction bases unmatched: 9. Germline V gene sequence: CDR1 LGHNA, CDR2 YSLEER. For the CDR3, the DNA is TGCGCCAGCAGCCAACAAGGAGACAGGGCCCACGAGCAGTACTTC. It translates to CASSQQGDRAHEQYF.

The chain has TRBV19 and TRBJ1-1; D might be TRBD1 (6 bases). V was trimmed by 4 bases and J by 3 bases, leaving 12 bases between them. The germline V gene encodes CDR1 LNHDA and CDR2 SQIVND (reference sequence). CDR3 size: 14 residues. The CDR3 sequence is CASSSHRDDTEAFF. The CDR3 DNA follows: TGTGCCAGTAGTAGCCACAGGGACGACACTGAAGCTTTCTTT.

This chain joins TRBV5-1 and TRBJ2-3, with TRBD2 matching 13 bases. J was trimmed by 4 bases and V by 2 bases; bases with no gene match: 4. The germline CDR1 and CDR2 sequences are SGHRS and YFSETQ. CDR3 size: 16 residues. The DNA of the CDR3 is TGCGCCAGCAGCTTCGGGACTAGCGGGACCTCAGATACGCAGTATTTT. Protein product: CASSFGTSGTSDTQYF.

The rearrangement uses TRBV7-9 and TRBJ1-3; tentatively, D is TRBD1 (5 bases). The V end was cut by 6 bases, the J end by 0 bases, with 9 bases between. CDR3 length: 14 amino acids. Germline V lookup: CDR1 SEHNR, CDR2 FQNEAQ (reference sequence). In DNA form, the CDR3 reads TGTGCCAGCAGTAAGACAGACTCTGGAAACACCATATATTTT. Translating it yields CASSKTDSGNTIYF.

This chain uses TRBV28 with TRBJ2-7; tentatively, D is TRBD2 (5 bases). The CDR3 covers 17 residues. Germline CDR1 and CDR2: MDHEN and SYDVKM. Between the trimmed V and J ends, which lost 3 bases and 3 bases, there was a span of 21 bases. The CDR3, as DNA: TGTGCCAGCAGTTTTTTTGGTTCTGGGGAGCAAGGCTACGAGCAGTACTTC. Its protein product is CASSFFGSGEQGYEQYF.

The chain employs TRBV4-2 and TRBJ1-5; no clear D gene. The CDR3 loop spans 15 amino acids. Germline assignment: CDR1 LGHNA and CDR2 YNFKEQ. V was cut by 1 base and J by 0 bases, with 7 bases left in between. The CDR3 DNA is TGTGCCAGCAGCCAAGGGCTCCCTAGCAATCAGCCCCAGCATTTT. Protein product: CASSQGLPSNQPQHF.

This chain links TRBV25-1 with TRBJ1-1; no firm D call. Germline CDR1 reads MGHDK; CDR2 reads SYGVNS. The germline V and J ends were trimmed by 8 bases and 2 bases, with 12 bases remaining between them. The length of the CDR3 is 13 residues. CDR3 coding DNA: TGTGCCAGCTCCCTCACAGTTAACACTGAAGCTTTCTTT. It codes for CASSLTVNTEAFF.

CDR3 sequence (DNA): TGTGCCAGCAGCTTGGGGGGGGGAGGCGACACTGAAGCTTTCTTT. It is translated as CASSLGGGGDTEAFF. The rearrangement links TRBV5-4 to TRBJ1-1, with D possibly TRBD1 on 5 matching bases. CDR1 is SGHNT and CDR2 is YYREEE in the germline V gene (reference sequence). CDR3 length equals 15 residues. The V end was cut by 0 bases, the J end by 3 bases, with 12 bases between.